One and the same sample provided the 17 T cell receptor beta chains below, sequenced in a study of tumor and adjacent non-tumor tissue in lung cancer. This sample's RNA came from whole unsorted tissue. Distant lung tissue was collected more than 3 cm away from the tumor edge. TCRbeta libraries were built with three rounds of nested PCR, modified from ARM-PCR. A single record per CDR3 protein comes from TCRdb applying MiXCR to the multiplex PCR reads. The sample lists roughly 49,000 distinct CDR3 sequences, about 70% occurring once. Sequenced: distant non-tumor lung tissue. The receptors come from a woman aged 55-70 years with non-small cell lung cancer.

The chain uses TRBV7-8 and TRBJ2-3, with TRBD2 matching 8 bases. Germline V gives CDR1 SGHVS, CDR2 FQNEAQ. This CDR3 is 16 amino acids long. Unmatched junction bases numbered 15, after V lost 5 bases and J lost 8 bases. CDR3 protein: CASSDLAGASPGTQYF. The CDR3 bases are TGTGCCAGCAGCGATCTAGCGGGTGCTTCACCCGGTACGCAGTATTTT.

The CDR3 nucleotides are TGTGCCAGCAGTTTTGAAGGACAGTTCAATGAGCAGTTCTTC. Amino acids: CASSFEGQFNEQFF. This chain links TRBV6-2 or TRBV6-3 with TRBJ2-1; the D gene is possibly TRBD1 (6 bases). Looked up from germline, CDR1 is MNHEY and CDR2 is SVGEGT. Trimming cost V 4 bases and J 6 bases, with 13 bases left between them. The CDR3 loop spans 14 amino acids.

The chain is built from TRBV5-4 and TRBJ1-1; D is ambiguous. The CDR3 extends over 13 amino acids. CDR1 SGHNT and CDR2 YYREEE come from the germline V gene (reference sequence). The ends were cut back, 4 bases at V and 3 bases at J, with 10 bases in the middle. CDR3 region: CASSAQLDTEAFF. The CDR3 bases are TGTGCCAGCAGCGCCCAGTTGGACACTGAAGCTTTCTTT.

About this clonotype: An end of the junction differs from the germline gene, which may be a read error. V gene TRBV10-1 combines with J gene TRBJ2-2, with D possibly being TRBD2 (5 bases). The length of the CDR3 is 12 residues. The germline V gene has CDR1 WNHNN and CDR2 SYGVQD (reference sequence). CDR3 residues: CASVRIAGELFF. CDR3 sequence (DNA): TGCGCCAGCGTTAGGATTGCCGGGGAGCTGTTCTTT.

In its sample, this clonotype was seen a few times. Given a much more abundant clone one base away, this may be a read error. This sequence joins TRBV6-6 and TRBJ1-2, with 10 positions matching TRBD1. The CDR3 is made up of 13 amino acids. The V gene end was trimmed by 7 bases and the J gene end by 7 bases; junction bases not matched to a gene: 6. Germline loops: CDR1 MNHNY, CDR2 SVGAGI (reference sequence). The DNA of the CDR3 is TGTGCCAGCACCGGACAGGGGGAATGTGGCTACACCTTC. Its protein is CASTGQGECGYTF.

With regard to this clonotype: A much bigger clone sits one base away, suggesting this may be a read error. This likely comes from a read error, as the CDR3 has no conserved phenylalanine or tryptophan at its end. The rearrangement uses TRBV4-2 and TRBJ2-3; D not certain. V lost 0 bases, J lost 7 bases, and 11 bases lay in between. This CDR3 contains 14 residues. Germline lookup yields CDR1 LGHNA and CDR2 YNFKEQ. CDR3 coding DNA: TGTGCCAGCAGCCAAGAAGCGCCATCCTATACGCAGTATCTT. Its protein product is CASSQEAPSYTQYL.

The V call is TRBV30, the J call TRBJ1-1; possibly TRBD1 for D (5 bases). This CDR3 is built from 12 residues. Trimming took off 4 bases at V and 0 bases at J, with 6 bases between the two ends. Germline V gives CDR1 GTSNPN, CDR2 SVGIG (reference sequence). In DNA form, the CDR3 reads TGTGCCTGGACGGGGGTGAACACTGAAGCTTTCTTT. Its translation is CAWTGVNTEAFF.

The chain has TRBV29-1 and TRBJ2-7, with a weak D call TRBD2 (6 bases). CDR1 is SQVTM, CDR2 ANQGSEA, per germline. V shed 6 bases and J shed 7 bases, with 28 bases lying between them. This CDR3 has 16 amino acids. The CDR3 DNA reads as TGCAGCGTAGAATTCGCTAGCGTGAGGTCTACTACTGAGCAGTACTTC. Its translation: CSVEFASVRSTTEQYF.

This clonotype was counted a few times. The chain is built from TRBV7-9 and TRBJ1-3, with unresolved D. V gave up 1 base and J gave up 2 bases, with 9 bases separating them. Looked up from germline, CDR1 is SEHNR and CDR2 is FQNEAQ (reference sequence). This CDR3 comprises 15 residues. The CDR3 DNA is TGTGCCAGCAGCTTAGGGGCCGAAGCTGGAAACACCATATATTTT. This gives the protein CASSLGAEAGNTIYF.

Regarding this clonotype: The CDR3 does not end in the conserved phenylalanine or tryptophan, so this is likely a read error. The chain uses TRBV11-2 and TRBJ1-3; D not certain. This CDR3 has 16 residues. Germline V gene lookup returns CDR1 SGHAT and CDR2 FQNNGV. Trimming stripped 2 bases from V and 2 bases from J, with 13 bases between. In DNA form, the CDR3 reads TGTGCCAGCAGCTTAAAGGCCGATCCGACTGGAAACACCATATATATT. Protein sequence: CASSLKADPTGNTIYI.

As concerns this clonotype: The junction does not match germline at one end; this may be a read error. The chain is built from TRBV4-3 and TRBJ2-5; D is unresolved. This CDR3 region has 15 residues. CDR1 and CDR2 from the germline V gene are LGHNA and YSLEER. DNA of the CDR3: TGCACCAGCAGCCAAGATATAGAGCATCAAGAGACCCAGTACTTC. Translating gives CTSSQDIEHQETQYF.

This clonotype was counted many times. A much bigger clone sits one base away, suggesting this may be a read error. The rearrangement uses TRBV6-5 and TRBJ2-5, with 9 bases identical to TRBD1. CDR3 size: 14 residues. Germline CDR1 is MNHEY and CDR2 is SVGAGI. The DNA of the CDR3 is TGTACCAGCAGAAACAGGGGGCGCGAAGAGACCCAGTACTTC. Its protein product is CTSRNRGREETQYF.

Regarding this clonotype: A junction end diverges from the germline sequence, so it may reflect a read error. This chain uses TRBV6-6 with TRBJ1-1; D ambiguous. The CDR3 runs 13 residues. Germline V gives CDR1 MNHNY, CDR2 SVGAGI (reference sequence). The CDR3 sequence is CVSSYPDDTEAFF. CDR3 sequence (DNA): TGTGTCAGCAGTTACCCGGACGACACTGAAGCTTTCTTT.

This clonotype showed up just once. As the CDR3 is not closed by the conserved phenylalanine or tryptophan, this likely results from a read error. Because the CDR3's place on the DNA is in doubt, the DNA is left out and the CDR3 is given as listed by TCRdb. The gene calls are TRBV29-1 and TRBJ1-1; the table's D gene call, TRBD1, was not cross checked with the DNA. Germline V lookup: CDR1 SQVTM, CDR2 ANQGSEA. The CDR3 adds up to 13 amino acids, both ends counted. CDR3 in amino acids: CSVTEGRGTEALL.

Turning to this clonotype: Here the CDR3 omits its conserved ending phenylalanine or tryptophan, so a read error is the likely source. The rearrangement uses TRBV4-3 and TRBJ2-5, with D tentatively TRBD2 (5 bases). CDR1 and CDR2 (germline): LGHNA, YSLEER. V dropped 4 bases and J dropped 5 bases, with 17 bases sitting between them. The CDR3 consists of 15 residues. The chain's CDR3 is CASSRPKERAETQYL. The CDR3 DNA is TGCGCCAGCAGCCGCCCTAAGGAGAGGGCTGAGACCCAGTACCTC.

This chain connects TRBV6-5 to TRBJ2-1, with TRBD1 identical over 8 bases. Per germline, CDR1 MNHEY and CDR2 SVGAGI. Trimming took 2 bases from V and 4 from J; bases not matched to a gene: 7. The CDR3 has 16 amino acids. DNA for the CDR3: TGTGCCAGCAGTTACCAGGAGGACAGGGCTTACAATGAGCAGTTCTTC. It specifies CASSYQEDRAYNEQFF.

This chain joins TRBV6-2 or TRBV6-3 and TRBJ2-3; 12 bases fit TRBD2. The CDR3 extends over 14 amino acids. Looked up from germline, CDR1 is MNHEY and CDR2 is SVGEGT. J lost 7 bases, V lost 10 bases, and 9 bases had no gene match. CDR3 sequence reads: CANSKTSGGHTQYF. CDR3 in DNA: TGTGCCAACAGCAAGACTAGCGGGGGACATACGCAGTATTTT.